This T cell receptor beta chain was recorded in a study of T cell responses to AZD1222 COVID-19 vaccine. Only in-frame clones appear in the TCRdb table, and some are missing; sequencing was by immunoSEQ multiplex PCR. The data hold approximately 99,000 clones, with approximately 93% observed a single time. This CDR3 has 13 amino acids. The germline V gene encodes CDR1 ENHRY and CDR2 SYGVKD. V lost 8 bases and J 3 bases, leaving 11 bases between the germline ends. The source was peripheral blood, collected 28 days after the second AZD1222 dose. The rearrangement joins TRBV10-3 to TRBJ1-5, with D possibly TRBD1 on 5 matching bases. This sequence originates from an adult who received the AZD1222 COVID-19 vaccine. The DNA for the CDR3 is TGTGCCATCGCACAGGTTATCAATCAGCCCCAGCATTTT. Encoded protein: CAIAQVINQPQHF.